The 8 T cell receptor beta chains reported below all come from one sample, sequenced in a study of radiotherapy plus CTLA-4 blockade in lung cancer. TCRdb keeps only in-frame clones here, not all; method: immunoSEQ multiplex PCR. Of more than 75,000 clones listed, 80% to 85% are singletons. The sequencing used peripheral blood, collected from a patient treated with radiotherapy plus ipilimumab. The receptors derive from a human donor with non-small cell lung cancer that progressed on radiotherapy plus ipilimumab.

CDR3 nucleotide sequence: TGTGCCTGGATAGAGGCCGGGGCCAACGTCCTGACTTTC. This sequence encodes CAWIEAGANVLTF. V and J are TRBV30 and TRBJ2-6; D gene ambiguous. The germline V and J ends were trimmed by 4 bases and 4 bases, with 8 bases remaining between them. The germline CDR1 and CDR2 sequences are GTSNPN and SVGIG (reference sequence). The CDR3 length is 13 residues.

The chain combines TRBV5-1 with TRBJ1-1, with D unresolved. Per the germline V gene, CDR1 is SGHRS and CDR2 is YFSETQ. The CDR3 is 13 residues long. Trimming stripped 1 base from V and 5 bases from J, with 9 bases between. In nucleotides, the CDR3 is TGCGCCAGCAGCTTGTCGGGGAAAACTGAAGCTTTCTTT. As protein: CASSLSGKTEAFF.

This sequence joins TRBV5-1 and TRBJ1-1, with TRBD1 matching over 8 bases. Trimming at V came to 4 bases and at J to 5 bases, leaving 10 bases not matched to a gene. The CDR3 sequence is 15 residues long. The germline gives CDR1 SGHRS, CDR2 YFSETQ. Written as DNA, the CDR3 is TGCGCCAGCAGCGAAGGACAGGGCCGATTTACTGAAGCTTTCTTT. Protein product: CASSEGQGRFTEAFF.

The V call is TRBV7-9, the J call TRBJ1-4; D may be TRBD1 (5 bases). Trimming removed 1 base from V and 8 bases from J, with 5 bases in between. This CDR3 region has 12 residues. Germline CDR1 SEHNR, CDR2 FQNEAQ (reference sequence). Here the CDR3 reads CASSLEGEKLFF. The CDR3 nucleotides read TGTGCCAGCAGCTTAGAGGGGGAAAAACTGTTTTTT.

The J gene is TRBJ2-4, the V gene TRBV6-6, with D perhaps matching TRBD1 (6 bases). V dropped 8 bases and J dropped 6 bases, with 17 bases sitting between them. The CDR3 contains 14 residues. Germline lookup yields CDR1 MNHNY and CDR2 SVGAGI (reference sequence). The CDR3 protein is CASVDKGVVNIQYF. CDR3 sequence (DNA): TGTGCCAGCGTCGATAAGGGGGTTGTAAACATTCAGTACTTC.

The table lists this clone with a count of one. The rearrangement links TRBV30 to TRBJ1-1, with unresolved D. CDR3 length: 15 amino acids. Per the germline V gene, CDR1 is GTSNPN and CDR2 is SVGIG (reference sequence). Trimming shortened V by 3 bases and J by 0 bases, and 14 bases separated the two germline ends. DNA of the CDR3: TGTGCCTGGAGGGGGATTCAATCCCTGAACACTGAAGCTTTCTTT. Translating it yields CAWRGIQSLNTEAFF. The complete variable domain, with remaining parts taken from reference TRBV30 and TRBJ1-1, reads SQTIHQWPATLVQPVGSPLSLECTVEGTSNPNLYWYRQAAGRGLQLLFYSVGIGQISSEVPQNLSASRPQDRQFILSSKKLLLSDSGFYLCAWRGIQSLNTEAFFGQGTRLTVV.

On this clone: Other DNA sequences of this sample code for an identical CDR3. The rearrangement links TRBV7-9 to TRBJ2-2; TRBD2 aligns across 8 bases. The length of the CDR3 is 17 residues. The ends lost 4 bases at V and 7 bases at J; junction bases unmatched: 14. Germline V gene lookup returns CDR1 SEHNR and CDR2 FQNEAQ (reference sequence). Here the CDR3 reads CASSSLPGLVVGGELFF. DNA for the CDR3: TGTGCCAGCAGCTCCCTTCCGGGACTAGTAGTCGGCGGGGAGCTGTTTTTT.

The chain carries TRBV6-1 and TRBJ1-2; no clear D. CDR1 and CDR2 from the germline V gene are MNHNS and SASEGT. This CDR3 has 13 amino acids. V was cut by 5 bases and J by 4 bases, with 11 bases left in between. The CDR3 spells CASSQRNRYGYTF. The CDR3 nucleotides are TGTGCCAGCAGTCAACGAAACCGCTATGGCTACACCTTC.